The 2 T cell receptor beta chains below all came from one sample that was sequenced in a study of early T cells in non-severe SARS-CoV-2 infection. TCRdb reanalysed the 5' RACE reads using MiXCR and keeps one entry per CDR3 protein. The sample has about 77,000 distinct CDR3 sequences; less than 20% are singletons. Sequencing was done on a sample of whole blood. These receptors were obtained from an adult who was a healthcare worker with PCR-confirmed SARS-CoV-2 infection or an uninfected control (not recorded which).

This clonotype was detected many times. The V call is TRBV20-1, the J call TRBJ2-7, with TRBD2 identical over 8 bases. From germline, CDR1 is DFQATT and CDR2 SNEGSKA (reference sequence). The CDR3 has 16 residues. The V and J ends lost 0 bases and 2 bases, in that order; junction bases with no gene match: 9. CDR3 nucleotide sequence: TGCAGTGCTAGAGATCCAAAGGTAGCGGGAACCTACGAGCAGTACTTC. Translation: CSARDPKVAGTYEQYF.

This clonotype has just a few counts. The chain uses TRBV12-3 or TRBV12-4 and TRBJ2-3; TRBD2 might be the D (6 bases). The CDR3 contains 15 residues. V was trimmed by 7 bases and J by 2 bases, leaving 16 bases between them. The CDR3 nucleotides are TGTGCCAGCACCCGGACTAACCGCTTCACAGATACGCAGTATTTT. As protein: CASTRTNRFTDTQYF.